A few counts support the clone carrying this T cell receptor (beta chain). The antigen is undetermined. V was cut by 3 bases and J by 2 bases, with 8 bases left in between. This CDR3 contains 14 residues. Germline loops: CDR1 SGHDN, CDR2 FVKESK. Since all of the isolated RNA was reverse transcribed, expressed TCRB transcripts were what got sequenced. For naive, central memory and regulatory T cell samples, reads averaged roughly 3.5 million. Sequenced by immunoSEQ multiplex PCR; TCRdb stores in-frame clones only, minus some. The table includes a few hundred thousand clones, approximately 14% detected once. The data belong to a study of beta chain features in type 1 diabetes. General study results and limits: When Type 1 diabetes patients were examined, their TCRB CDR3s proved moderately but significantly shorter in all four CD4+ subsets.

Every donor provided one heparinised blood draw, which averaged about 110 mL. CD4+ naive, central memory, regulatory and stem cell-like memory cells were sorted via CD45RO/CCR7/CD25/CD127/CD95/CD27. The chain is built from TRBV14 and TRBJ2-1; D is uncertain. The origin of this receptor is a man younger than 45 with type 1 diabetes. Sequenced sample: naive CD4+ T cells from blood. CDR3 coding DNA: TGTGCCAGCAGCCAGTTTCCTGCCTACAATGAGCAGTTCTTC. Translation: CASSQFPAYNEQFF.